This T cell receptor (beta chain) is drawn from a study of blood T cell repertoires in COVID-19. Clones were sequenced by immunoSEQ multiplex PCR, and TCRdb holds only the in-frame ones, with some missing. The table has approximately 75,000 clones, approximately 86% seen once. Followed over time, Seattle patients had been enrolled while infection was active. V gave up 2 bases and J gave up 6 bases; unmatched junction bases: 10. This CDR3 contains 17 residues. Germline CDR1 and CDR2: LGHNA and YNFKEQ. This chain uses TRBV4-2 with TRBJ2-1, with 10 nucleotides matching TRBD2. The TCR comes from a man older than 75 with COVID-19, enrolled during active disease. The sample consisted of peripheral blood. CDR3 sequence reads: CASSQLSGGGASNEQFF. The CDR3, as DNA: TGTGCCAGCAGCCAACTGAGCGGGGGGGGAGCCAGCAATGAGCAGTTCTTC.